The 32 T cell receptor beta chains below were found in one sample sequenced in a study of blood T cell repertoires in COVID-19. The table came from immunoSEQ multiplex PCR; TCRdb's copy has only in-frame clones and leaves some out. The sample shows 300,000 to 400,000 clones, around nine tenths of them seen only once. Sequences were obtained from PBMCs or T cells enriched from blood (not recorded which). The receptors shown here come from a man in his 60s who had recovered from COVID-19.

V gene TRBV25-1 combines with J gene TRBJ1-4, with a possible D match to TRBD1 (5 bases). CDR1 and CDR2 (germline): MGHDK, SYGVNS. The V gene lost 2 bases and the J gene lost 6 bases, with 7 bases spanning the gap. The CDR3 is made up of 13 amino acids. The chain's CDR3 is CASSEAGDEKLFF. The CDR3 bases are TGTGCCAGCAGTGAAGCGGGGGATGAAAAACTGTTTTTT.

This chain joins TRBV6-5 and TRBJ1-5; TRBD1 might be the D (6 bases). Trimming cost V 6 bases and J 4 bases, with 16 bases left between them. Germline CDR1 and CDR2: MNHEY and SVGAGI. The CDR3 consists of 15 residues. The DNA of the CDR3 is TGTGCCAGCAGCATTTCGGACAGCTCGAATCAGCCCCAGCATTTT. It yields the protein CASSISDSSNQPQHF.

The chain carries TRBV5-4 and TRBJ2-3; 8 positions match TRBD2. This CDR3 comprises 16 residues. The germline V gene has CDR1 SGHNT and CDR2 YYREEE (reference sequence). The J segment lost 4 bases and the V segment lost 2 bases, leaving 9 bases of the junction unmatched. This CDR3 is CASSFNSGRGSDTQYF. CDR3 nucleotide sequence: TGTGCCAGCAGCTTCAACAGCGGGAGAGGGTCAGATACGCAGTATTTT.

This rearrangement joins TRBV24-1 to TRBJ1-5; no definite D call. Between the trimmed V and J ends, which lost 4 bases and 3 bases, there was a span of 3 bases. Germline CDR1 is KGHDR and CDR2 is SFDVKD. CDR3 length equals 12 residues. Here the CDR3 reads CATSDFNQPQHF. Here the CDR3 DNA reads TGTGCCACCAGTGACTTCAATCAGCCCCAGCATTTT.

V usage is TRBV7-8 and J usage is TRBJ2-5, with D perhaps matching TRBD2 (5 bases). Germline V lookup: CDR1 SGHVS, CDR2 FQNEAQ. The V end was cut by 0 bases, the J end by 5 bases, with 10 bases between. The CDR3 is 14 amino acids. The CDR3, as DNA: TGTGCCAGCAGCTTAGCCCGGGGAAGGGAGACCCAGTACTTC. It yields the protein CASSLARGRETQYF.

The V and J genes are TRBV27 and TRBJ2-3, with TRBD2 matching 9 bases. The CDR3 extends over 16 amino acids. V was clipped by 5 bases and J by 6 bases; unmatched bases: 12. Germline CDR1 and CDR2: MNHEY and SMNVEV (reference sequence). The CDR3 nucleotides read TGTGCCAGCAGTCCAACGGCTAGCGGGGTTTGGGATACGCAGTATTTT. Translation gives CASSPTASGVWDTQYF.

The V and J genes are TRBV12-3 or TRBV12-4 and TRBJ1-2; 8 bases match TRBD1. This CDR3 has 13 amino acids. V shed 5 bases and J 7 bases; nucleotides not matched to a gene: 6. The CDR3 sequence: CASSTGQGVGYTF. In DNA form, the CDR3 reads TGTGCCAGCAGTACCGGACAGGGTGTTGGCTACACCTTC.

This chain links TRBV4-1 with TRBJ2-1, with D possibly matching TRBD1 (5 bases). The germline V gene has CDR1 MGHRA and CDR2 YSYEKL. CDR3 length: 16 residues. V lost 1 base and J lost 2, with 12 bases in between. CDR3 sequence reads: CASSQGGTATYNEQFF. In DNA form, the CDR3 reads TGCGCCAGCAGCCAAGGGGGCACGGCAACCTACAATGAGCAGTTCTTC.

As to this clone: Other nucleotide sequences in the sample specify the same CDR3. The chain links TRBV9 to TRBJ2-2, with 7 bases identical to TRBD1. V trimming: 0 bases; J trimming: 4 bases; junction bases outside the gene matches: 3. This CDR3 region has 15 residues. The germline CDR1 and CDR2 sequences are SGDLS and YYNGEE. CDR3 sequence reads: CASSVVAGGTGELFF. The CDR3 nucleotides are TGTGCCAGCAGCGTAGTGGCAGGGGGCACCGGGGAGCTGTTTTTT.

The table lists this clone with a count of one. The chain couples TRBV30 to TRBJ2-2; 8 nucleotides line up with TRBD2. V was clipped by 2 bases and J by 6 bases; unmatched bases: 5. The CDR3 sequence is 14 residues long. Germline-derived CDR1 and CDR2 are GTSNPN and SVGIG (reference sequence). CDR3 amino acids: CAWSPAGGAGELFF. The DNA of the CDR3 is TGTGCCTGGAGTCCTGCGGGGGGAGCCGGGGAGCTGTTTTTT. The complete variable domain, with remaining parts taken from reference TRBV30 and TRBJ2-2, reads SQTIHQWPATLVQPVGSPLSLECTVEGTSNPNLYWYRQAAGRGLQLLFYSVGIGQISSEVPQNLSASRPQDRQFILSSKKLLLSDSGFYLCAWSPAGGAGELFFGEGSRLTVL.

J is TRBJ1-5 and V is TRBV9, with 7 bases that match TRBD1. The length of the CDR3 is 15 residues. The junction had 4 bases not matched to a gene; V was cut back by 4 bases and J by 0 bases. CDR1 and CDR2 (germline): SGDLS, YYNGEE. CDR3: CASSTGQDSNQPQHF. The CDR3 nucleotides read TGTGCCAGCAGCACCGGACAGGATAGCAATCAGCCCCAGCATTTT.

The CDR3 bases are TGCGCCAGCAGGGGGCCGACAACTAATGAAAAACTGTTTTTT. Its protein product is CASRGPTTNEKLFF. This chain uses TRBV5-1 with TRBJ1-4; D possibly corresponds to TRBD1 (5 bases). Germline values: CDR1 SGHRS, CDR2 YFSETQ. The V end was cut by 5 bases, the J end by 0 bases, with 8 bases between. The CDR3 covers 14 residues. The full variable domain, with the rest looked up from reference TRBV5-1 and TRBJ1-4, is KAGVTQTPRYLIKTRGQQVTLSCSPISGHRSVSWYQQTPGQGLQFLFEYFSETQRNKGNFPGRFSGRQFSNSRSEMNVSTLELGDSALYLCASRGPTTNEKLFFGSGTQLSVL.

The CDR3 reads CASSHTGTGVPDTQYF. The DNA for the CDR3 is TGTGCCAGCAGCCACACCGGGACAGGGGTGCCAGATACGCAGTATTTT. The V call is TRBV7-9, the J call TRBJ2-3; 10 bases are shared with TRBD1. CDR1 SEHNR and CDR2 FQNEAQ come from the germline V gene (reference sequence). Trimming at V came to 5 bases and at J to 4 bases, leaving 9 bases not matched to a gene. The CDR3 loop spans 16 amino acids.

This clone was seen just once. The CDR3 reads CASSSGTGGPYGYTF. The CDR3 DNA follows: TGCGCCAGCAGCTCCGGGACAGGGGGACCCTATGGCTACACCTTC. The chain has TRBV5-1 and TRBJ1-2, with 11 bases lining up with TRBD1. There are 15 residues in the CDR3. V lost 3 bases to trimming and J lost 4 bases; unmatched junction nucleotides: 5. Looked up from germline, CDR1 is SGHRS and CDR2 is YFSETQ.

This chain uses TRBV4-3 with TRBJ1-1; unclear D gene. The V and J ends lost 1 base and 5 bases respectively, with 8 bases between them. Per germline, CDR1 LGHNA and CDR2 YSLEER. This CDR3 region has 13 residues. CDR3 bases: TGCGCCAGCAGCCAAGCTTGGGCGACTGAAGCTTTCTTT. Protein: CASSQAWATEAFF.

The chain uses TRBV12-3 or TRBV12-4 and TRBJ2-1, with TRBD2 matching 7 bases. The CDR3 runs to 13 residues. With 8 bases clipped from V and 5 bases from J, the junction kept 6 bases outside the gene matches. CDR3 in DNA: TGTGCCAGCGGAGCGGGGCTTGACAATGAGCAGTTCTTC. It is translated as CASGAGLDNEQFF.

V gene TRBV3-1 (or the pseudogene TRBV3-2) combines with J gene TRBJ1-2; TRBD1 matches 9 bases. The CDR3 extends over 16 amino acids. Germline V gene data show CDR1 as LGHDT and CDR2 as YNNKEL (reference sequence). With V trimmed by 4 bases and J by 5 bases, 11 bases remained unmatched. CDR3 DNA sequence: TGTGCCAGCAGCCCCCCCCCGGGACAGGGAATTTATGGCTACACCTTC. Encoded protein: CASSPPPGQGIYGYTF.

The V gene is TRBV6-5, the J gene TRBJ2-7, with 9 bases aligning to TRBD2. Germline V gene sequence: CDR1 MNHEY, CDR2 SVGAGI. The V segment lost 5 bases and the J segment 7 bases; nucleotides outside the gene matches: 9. The length of the CDR3 is 14 residues. The CDR3 DNA is TGTGCCAGCAGTAGCGCGGGAGGGTCTCGGGAGCAGTACTTC. Its protein product is CASSSAGGSREQYF.

This chain uses TRBV6-6 with TRBJ1-2, with a tentative D call TRBD1 (6 bases). Trimming took 6 bases from V and 5 from J, leaving 16 bases between them. Germline V gives CDR1 MNHNY, CDR2 SVGAGI (reference sequence). The CDR3 sequence is 14 residues long. In nucleotides, the CDR3 is TGTGCCAGCAGAACGGGCCAGGGGTCGTATGGCTACACCTTC. Its translation is CASRTGQGSYGYTF.

The gene calls are TRBV4-2 and TRBJ2-7; TRBD1 matches at 8 bases. J was trimmed by 7 bases and V by 0 bases; bases with no gene match: 11. The CDR3 totals 16 residues. Germline assignment: CDR1 LGHNA and CDR2 YNFKEQ. The CDR3 region is CASSQEIQGASQEQYF. The CDR3 coding sequence is TGTGCCAGCAGCCAAGAGATCCAGGGGGCTTCACAGGAGCAGTACTTC.

J is TRBJ2-7 and V is TRBV10-2, with D hard to call. V lost 4 bases to trimming and J lost 2 bases, with 6 bases between them. The germline V gene has CDR1 WSHSY and CDR2 SAAADI. CDR3 size: 12 residues. The CDR3 spells CASSGATYEQYF. In nucleotides, the CDR3 is TGCGCCAGCAGTGGGGCTACCTACGAGCAGTACTTC.

There are a few counts of this clone. The chain employs TRBV7-2 and TRBJ1-1, with D tentatively TRBD1 (5 bases). The CDR3 covers 12 residues. Looked up from germline, CDR1 is SGHTA and CDR2 is FQGNSA. V was trimmed by 5 bases and J by 13 bases, leaving 17 bases between them. The CDR3 loop reads CASSTWTGVGFF. The CDR3 coding sequence is TGTGCCAGCAGCACCTGGACGGGGGTCGGTTTCTTT.

The chain recombines TRBV5-1 with TRBJ1-3; the match to TRBD1 covers 9 bases. The CDR3 covers 16 residues. Germline trimming cut 4 bases from V and 1 base from J; bases unmatched to any gene: 6. Germline V gene sequence: CDR1 SGHRS, CDR2 YFSETQ. The chain's CDR3 is CASSVGTGLSGNTIYF. The CDR3 DNA reads as TGCGCCAGCAGCGTGGGGACAGGGTTGTCTGGAAACACCATATATTTT.

This clone was counted between two and nine times. J is TRBJ1-3 and V is TRBV5-1; D uncertain. CDR3 length: 14 amino acids. Germline CDR1 SGHRS, CDR2 YFSETQ. Trimming left V 3 bases short and J 2 bases short, with 9 bases between. The CDR3 here is CASSSTNTGNTIYF. CDR3 bases: TGCGCCAGCAGCTCCACAAACACTGGAAACACCATATATTTT.

The chain links TRBV9 to TRBJ1-2; 11 bases line up with TRBD1. The V gene end was trimmed by 1 base and the J gene end by 8 bases; junction bases not matched to a gene: 1. Per the germline V gene, CDR1 is SGDLS and CDR2 is YYNGEE. The CDR3 totals 13 residues. This CDR3 reads CASSVRTGGGYTF. The DNA of the CDR3 is TGTGCCAGCAGCGTACGGACAGGGGGCGGCTACACCTTC.

This clone was observed a single time. This chain joins TRBV30 and TRBJ2-5; D is perhaps TRBD1 (5 bases). The CDR3 loop spans 15 amino acids. Looked up from germline, CDR1 is GTSNPN and CDR2 is SVGIG (reference sequence). Between the trimmed V and J ends, which lost 1 base and 4 bases, there was a span of 16 bases. CDR3 amino acids: CAWSATTGFSETQYF. The CDR3 DNA is TGTGCCTGGAGTGCAACAACAGGATTCTCAGAGACCCAGTACTTC. Together with reference TRBV30 and TRBJ2-5, the CDR3 gives the full variable domain: SQTIHQWPATLVQPVGSPLSLECTVEGTSNPNLYWYRQAAGRGLQLLFYSVGIGQISSEVPQNLSASRPQDRQFILSSKKLLLSDSGFYLCAWSATTGFSETQYFGPGTRLLVL.

V is TRBV2 and J is TRBJ2-7; possible D gene TRBD2, 6 bases. Germline CDR1 reads SNHLY; CDR2 reads FYNNEI. The CDR3 is 13 amino acids. V shed 6 bases and J shed 1 base, with 10 bases lying between them. The CDR3 DNA sequence: TGTGCCAGCAGAGGGGAGGCGTCCTACGAGCAGTACTTC. Its protein product is CASRGEASYEQYF.

The genes are TRBV15 and TRBJ2-3; TRBD2 aligns across 7 bases. The CDR3 has 17 amino acids. V shed 0 bases, J shed 3 bases, and the junction held 9 bases outside the gene matches. CDR1 LNHNV and CDR2 YYDKDF come from the germline V gene (reference sequence). CDR3 nucleotides: TGTGCCACCAGCAGAGATCTAAGGCGGGGGAGTACAGATACGCAGTATTTT. Translation gives CATSRDLRRGSTDTQYF. Full variable domain (rest looked up from reference TRBV15 and TRBJ2-3): DAMVIQNPRYQVTQFGKPVTLSCSQTLNHNVMYWYQQKSSQAPKLLFHYYDKDFNNEADTPDNFQSRRPNTSFCFLDIRSPGLGDTAMYLCATSRDLRRGSTDTQYFGPGTRLTVL.

V gene TRBV24-1 combines with J gene TRBJ2-3; 7 nucleotides match TRBD1. CDR3 size: 14 residues. From germline, CDR1 is KGHDR and CDR2 SFDVKD. V lost 5 bases and J lost 0; bases outside the gene matches: 1. CDR3 loop: CATSAGQSTDTQYF. CDR3 nucleotides: TGTGCCACCAGTGCGGGACAGAGCACAGATACGCAGTATTTT.

The chain carries TRBV5-1 and TRBJ1-5; D is undetermined. Germline loops: CDR1 SGHRS, CDR2 YFSETQ. V lost 0 bases to trimming and J lost 2 bases, with 12 bases between them. The CDR3 totals 16 residues. CDR3 nucleotide sequence: TGCGCCAGCAGCTTGGCCGATGGGCTTGGCAATCAGCCCCAGCATTTT. It yields the protein CASSLADGLGNQPQHF.

The chain links TRBV18 to TRBJ1-5; no clear D. The CDR3 contains 18 residues. Germline V gene data show CDR1 as KGHSH and CDR2 as LQKENI. Trimming removed 3 bases from V and 5 bases from J, with 23 bases in between. DNA of the CDR3: TGTGCCAGCTCACCCTCAGACTACCGGAGTCGGGAGTATCAGCCCCAGCATTTT. Translating gives CASSPSDYRSREYQPQHF.

J is TRBJ1-3 and V is TRBV5-1; no clear D. Per germline, CDR1 SGHRS and CDR2 YFSETQ. The CDR3 extends over 15 amino acids. Trimming cost V 6 bases and J 0 bases, with 13 bases left between them. CDR3 residues: CASKNSGYSGNTIYF. In DNA form, the CDR3 reads TGCGCCAGCAAGAATTCGGGGTACTCTGGAAACACCATATATTTT.